The clone carrying this T cell receptor beta chain was counted between two and nine times. Antigen unknown. Vbeta (60) and Jbeta (13) primers were used in the PCR. Profiling relied on immunoSEQ multiplex PCR, and the TCRdb table lists in-frame clones only, not all of them. The sample consists of some 250,000 clones, 82% of them appearing once. Germline CDR1 is SQVTM and CDR2 is ANQGSEA. This CDR3 contains 12 residues. This specimen belongs to a study of cytomegalovirus exposure and HLA in healthy donors. Regarding the study as a whole: Reported results showed that the classifier diagnosed cytomegalovirus status with high specificity and sensitivity. CMV serostatus was the sole immune exposure data available.

At collection, donors were nominally healthy, but unrecorded immune exposures were probable. The chain recombines TRBV29-1 with TRBJ1-2; TRBD1 matches 11 bases. Input material: PBMCs. The clonotype comes from a woman in her thirties or forties in good health and CMV-seropositive. CDR3: CAIGTGGFGYTF. CDR3 sequence (DNA): TGCGCCATCGGGACAGGGGGATTCGGCTACACCTTC.